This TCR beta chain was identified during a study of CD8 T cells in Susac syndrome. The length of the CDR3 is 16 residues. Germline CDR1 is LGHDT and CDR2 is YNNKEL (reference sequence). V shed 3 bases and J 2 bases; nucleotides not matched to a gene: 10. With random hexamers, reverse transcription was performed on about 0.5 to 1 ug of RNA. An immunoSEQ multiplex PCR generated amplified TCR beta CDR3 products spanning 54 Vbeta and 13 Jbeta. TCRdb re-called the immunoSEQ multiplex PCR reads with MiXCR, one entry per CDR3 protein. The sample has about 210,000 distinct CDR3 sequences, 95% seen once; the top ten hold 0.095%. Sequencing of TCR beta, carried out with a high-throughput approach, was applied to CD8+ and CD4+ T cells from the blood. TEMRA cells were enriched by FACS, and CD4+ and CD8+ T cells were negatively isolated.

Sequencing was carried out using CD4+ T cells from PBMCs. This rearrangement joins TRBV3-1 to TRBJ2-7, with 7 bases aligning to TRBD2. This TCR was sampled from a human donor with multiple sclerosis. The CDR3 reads CASSHHLTSPTYEQYF. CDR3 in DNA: TGTGCCAGCAGCCACCACCTGACTAGCCCGACCTACGAGCAGTACTTC.